This TCR beta chain was identified in a study of cytomegalovirus exposure and HLA in healthy donors. Study-wide context: An earlier analysis identified 120 million or so unique TCR beta sequences in approximately 190 million T cells.

The CDR3 length is 13 residues. CDR1 and CDR2 from the germline V gene are SGHDN and FVKESK. The V end lost 5 bases, the J end lost 2 bases, and 9 bases lay between the germline ends. Primers: 60 Vbeta forward and 13 Jbeta reverse. Assay: immunoSEQ multiplex PCR; the TCRdb copy retains only in-frame clones and omits some. The repertoire holds approximately 190,000 clones, with about four fifths as singletons. The V gene is TRBV14, the J gene TRBJ1-2; D remains unclear. Sequencing used PBMCs. The sequence was obtained from a boy aged 2 to 10 in good health and CMV-seronegative. In DNA form, the CDR3 reads TGTGCCAGCAGCGCCAGGTTCAACTATGGCTACACCTTC. Translating it yields CASSARFNYGYTF.